This T cell receptor beta chain stems from a study of T cell responses to AZD1222 COVID-19 vaccine. On this clone: Its antigen is unknown.

Method: immunoSEQ multiplex PCR; TCRdb's copy keeps in-frame clones and lacks some. The sample has around 140,000 clones, 65% to 90% seen once. Study-level results: Seropositive at baseline were only a handful of AZD1222 recipients. The donors showed a predominance of white British ancestry and of females, with possible underestimation of clonal diversity. The breadth and depth of Spike-specific TCRs increased once two AZD1222 doses had been given. Regions 160-218 and 743-854 dominated among vaccine-associated CD4 TCRs spanning spike.

The sample in question was peripheral blood, obtained on day 0 of AZD1222 vaccination. This receptor was obtained from an adult in good health.

The CDR3 DNA reads as TGTGCCAGCAGCGTAGATGATAGGGGGGATCCGTACAATGAGCAGTTCTTC. Translating gives CASSVDDRGDPYNEQFF. The V call is TRBV9, the J call TRBJ2-1; D assignment may be TRBD1 or TRBD2 (6 bases each). V was shortened by 0 bases and J by 4 bases, with 17 bases between the two germline ends. Germline CDR1 and CDR2: SGDLS and YYNGEE. The CDR3 loop spans 17 amino acids.